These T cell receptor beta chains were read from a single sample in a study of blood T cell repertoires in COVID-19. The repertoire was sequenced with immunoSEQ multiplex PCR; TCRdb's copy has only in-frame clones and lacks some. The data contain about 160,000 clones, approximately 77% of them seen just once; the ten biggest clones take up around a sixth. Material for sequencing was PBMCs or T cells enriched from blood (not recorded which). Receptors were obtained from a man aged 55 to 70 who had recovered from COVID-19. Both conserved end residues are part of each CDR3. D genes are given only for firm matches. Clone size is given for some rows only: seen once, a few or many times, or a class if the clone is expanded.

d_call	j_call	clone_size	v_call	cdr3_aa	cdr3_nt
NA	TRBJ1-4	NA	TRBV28	CALQGSDEKLFF	TGTGCCTTACAGGGTTCGGATGAAAAACTGTTTTTT
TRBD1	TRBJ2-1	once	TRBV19	CASSIPRGTKKQFF	TGTGCCAGTAGTATACCCAGGGGGACAAAGAAGCAGTTCTTC
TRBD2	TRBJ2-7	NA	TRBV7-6	CASSQTSGSFSRGSFEQYF	TGTGCCAGCAGTCAGACTAGCGGGAGTTTTTCTCGCGGGTCATTCGAGCAGTACTTC
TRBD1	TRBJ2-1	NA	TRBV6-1	CASSNSGTGVNEQFF	TGTGCCAGCAGCAACTCCGGGACAGGGGTCAATGAGCAGTTCTTC
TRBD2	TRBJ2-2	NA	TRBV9	CASTGLAGSINTGELFF	TGTGCCAGCACCGGACTAGCGGGCTCTATTAACACCGGGGAGCTGTTTTTT
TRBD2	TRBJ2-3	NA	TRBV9	CASSAPGGAPDTQYF	TGTGCCAGCAGCGCCCCGGGGGGGGCCCCGGATACGCAGTATTTT
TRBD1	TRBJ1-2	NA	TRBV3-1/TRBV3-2	CASSQGARGLGYTF	TGTGCCAGCAGCCAAGGGGCCAGGGGGCTAGGCTACACCTTC
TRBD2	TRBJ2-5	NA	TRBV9	CASSFPEASGGFQETQYF	TGTGCCAGCAGCTTTCCGGAAGCTAGCGGGGGCTTCCAAGAGACCCAGTACTTC
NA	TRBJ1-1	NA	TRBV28	CASYKGGGAVNEAFF	TGTGCCAGCTATAAAGGAGGGGGGGCGGTTAATGAAGCTTTCTTT
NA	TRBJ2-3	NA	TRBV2	CASSGPPPGDTQYF	TGTGCCAGCAGTGGGCCACCTCCAGGGGATACGCAGTATTTT
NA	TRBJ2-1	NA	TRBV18	CASSLYTGSSYNEQFF	TGTGCCAGCTCACTTTACACAGGTAGCTCCTACAATGAGCAGTTCTTC
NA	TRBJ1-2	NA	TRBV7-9	CASSPTQQGSRGYTF	TGTGCCAGCAGCCCCACCCAACAGGGTTCTCGTGGCTACACCTTC
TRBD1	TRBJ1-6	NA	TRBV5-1	CASSLGQGGSPLHF	TGCGCCAGCAGCTTGGGCCAGGGGGGTTCACCCCTCCACTTT
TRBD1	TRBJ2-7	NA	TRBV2	CASSPDRAHEQYF	TGTGCCAGCAGCCCAGACAGGGCCCACGAGCAGTACTTC
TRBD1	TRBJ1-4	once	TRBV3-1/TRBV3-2	CASSQWGQGNEKLFF	TGTGCCAGCAGCCAATGGGGACAGGGTAATGAAAAACTGTTTTTT
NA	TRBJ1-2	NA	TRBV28	CASSVLRRGYTF	TGTGCCAGCAGTGTCCTCCGCAGGGGCTACACCTTC
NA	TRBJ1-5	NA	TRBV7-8	CASSLERRASSNQPQHF	TGTGCCAGCAGCTTAGAGCGGAGGGCCTCTAGCAATCAGCCCCAGCATTTT
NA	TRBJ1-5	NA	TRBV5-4	CASSFPGQNQPQHF	TGTGCCAGCAGCTTTCCCGGACAGAATCAGCCCCAGCATTTT
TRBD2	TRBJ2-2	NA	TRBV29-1	CSVSGTNTGELFF	TGCAGCGTGAGCGGGACGAACACCGGGGAGCTGTTTTTT
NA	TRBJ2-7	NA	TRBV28	CASRQGPYEQYF	TGTGCCAGCAGACAGGGCCCCTACGAGCAGTACTTC
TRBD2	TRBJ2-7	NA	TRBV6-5	CASTFQWGGYEQYF	TGTGCCAGCACCTTTCAATGGGGGGGTTACGAGCAGTACTTC
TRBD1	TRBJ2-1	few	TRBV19	CASSMLGGQGRRNEQFF	TGTGCCAGTAGTATGTTGGGGGGACAGGGTCGTAGGAATGAGCAGTTCTTC
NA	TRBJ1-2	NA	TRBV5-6	CASSLTTEGYTF	TGTGCCAGCAGCCTCACTACGGAGGGCTACACCTTC
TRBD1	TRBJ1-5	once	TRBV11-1	CASSLGGQDNQPQHF	TGTGCCAGCAGCTTAGGAGGACAGGACAATCAGCCCCAGCATTTT
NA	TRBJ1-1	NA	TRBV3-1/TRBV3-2	CASSQVSFQGHTEAFF	TGTGCCAGCAGCCAAGTTTCCTTTCAGGGTCATACTGAAGCTTTCTTT
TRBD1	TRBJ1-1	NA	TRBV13	CASSATGTGGWNTEAFF	TGTGCCAGCAGCGCGACCGGGACAGGGGGTTGGAACACTGAAGCTTTCTTT
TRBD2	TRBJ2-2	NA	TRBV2	CASRALAGVTGELFF	TGTGCCAGCAGGGCACTAGCGGGGGTTACCGGGGAGCTGTTTTTT
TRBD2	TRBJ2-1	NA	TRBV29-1	CSVDGLAGNNEQFF	TGCAGCGTTGATGGACTAGCGGGGAACAATGAGCAGTTCTTC
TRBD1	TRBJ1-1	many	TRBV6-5	CASSTKDRELTEAFF	TGTGCCAGCAGTACCAAGGACAGGGAATTGACTGAAGCTTTCTTT
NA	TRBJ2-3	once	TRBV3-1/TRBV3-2	CASSVSGNLAHTQYF	TGTGCCAGCAGCGTATCCGGGAATTTAGCACATACGCAGTATTTT
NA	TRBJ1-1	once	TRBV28	CASSPPPGSVAFF	TGTGCCAGCAGTCCCCCCCCAGGTTCTGTAGCTTTCTTT
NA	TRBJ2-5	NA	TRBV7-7	CASSLDNQETQYF	TGTGCCAGCAGCTTGGACAACCAAGAGACCCAGTACTTC
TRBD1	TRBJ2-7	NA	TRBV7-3	CASSLIPTGASDEQYF	TGTGCCAGCAGCTTAATCCCGACAGGGGCTTCCGACGAGCAGTACTTC
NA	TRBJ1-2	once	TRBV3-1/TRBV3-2	CASRNRQFWGYTF	TGTGCCAGCAGAAACCGACAGTTTTGGGGCTACACCTTC
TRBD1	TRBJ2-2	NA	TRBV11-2	CASSLQGVNTGELFF	TGTGCCAGCAGCTTACAGGGGGTGAACACCGGGGAGCTGTTTTTT
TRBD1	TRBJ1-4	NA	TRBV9	CASSRQGALGQSNEKLFF	TGTGCCAGCAGTAGACAGGGGGCGTTAGGTCAGAGTAATGAAAAACTGTTTTTT
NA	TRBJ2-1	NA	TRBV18	CASSPGTTYNEQFF	TGTGCCAGCTCACCAGGGACAACCTACAATGAGCAGTTCTTC
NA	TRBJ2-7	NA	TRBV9	CASSVGADPYEQYF	TGTGCCAGCAGCGTAGGGGCAGACCCCTACGAGCAGTACTTC
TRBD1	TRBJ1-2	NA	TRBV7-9	CASSGFTGAAIANYGYTF	TGTGCCAGCAGCGGATTCACAGGGGCCGCGATAGCTAACTATGGCTACACCTTC
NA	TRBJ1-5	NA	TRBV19	CASSMSGILQPQHF	TGTGCCAGTAGTATGTCCGGGATACTTCAGCCCCAGCATTTT
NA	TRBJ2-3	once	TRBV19	CASRSTTDTQYF	TGTGCCAGTAGATCCACGACTGATACGCAGTATTTT
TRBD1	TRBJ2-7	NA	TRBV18	CASSLRETTGTGGGEQYF	TGTGCCAGCTCACTTAGAGAAACCACCGGGACAGGGGGTGGCGAGCAGTACTTC